This T cell receptor beta chain was documented in a study of cytomegalovirus exposure and HLA in healthy donors. The PCR had 60 Vbeta and 13 Jbeta primers. Assay used: immunoSEQ multiplex PCR; TCRdb lists only in-frame clones, some missing. This table has almost 200,000 clones, 70% to 85% appearing once. Germline V gene sequence: CDR1 SGHVS, CDR2 FQNEAQ. There are 14 residues in the CDR3. With V trimmed by 3 bases and J by 5 bases, 3 bases remained unmatched. The sample consisted of PBMCs. The V and J genes are TRBV7-8 and TRBJ2-1, with 8 bases that match TRBD2. The clonotype was recovered from a woman aged 25 to 39 in good health and CMV-seropositive. The CDR3 sequence is CASSFPGLDNEQFF. DNA of the CDR3: TGTGCCAGCAGCTTCCCGGGACTAGACAATGAGCAGTTCTTC.